Listed below are T cell receptor beta chains from one sample, sequenced in a study of T cell responses to AZD1222 COVID-19 vaccine. Sequencing used immunoSEQ multiplex PCR; TCRdb keeps in-frame clones, though not all of them. The sample has just under 95,000 clones, over 75% seen once; the top ten hold about 9.4%. The sequences come from peripheral blood, collected on day 0 of AZD1222 vaccination. Source of these receptors: an adult in good health. CDR3s include the opening cysteine and the closing phenylalanine or tryptophan. The D gene is left open where the match is weak. Size is stated for part of the rows, as once, few or many counts, or as a class when the clone is expanded.

V	D	J	size	CDR3	DNA
TRBV28	NA	TRBJ2-1	NA	CASSLANEQFF	TGTGCCAGCAGTTTAGCGAATGAGCAGTTCTTC
TRBV27	NA	TRBJ2-4	NA	CASSLSPARSNLAKNIQYF	TGTGCCAGCAGTTTATCTCCCGCCAGGTCGAACCTAGCCAAAAACATTCAGTACTTC
TRBV12-3/TRBV12-4	TRBD1	TRBJ1-1	NA	CASTWTGDTEAFF	TGTGCCAGCACCTGGACAGGGGACACTGAAGCTTTCTTT
TRBV19	TRBD2	TRBJ2-7	NA	CASSPQGLAGGNSYEQYF	TGTGCCAGTAGCCCCCAGGGGCTAGCGGGGGGCAACTCCTACGAGCAGTACTTC
TRBV7-8	TRBD1	TRBJ2-7	NA	CASSSGQTYEQYF	TGTGCCAGCAGCTCGGGACAGACCTACGAGCAGTACTTC
TRBV28	TRBD1	TRBJ2-7	NA	CASISGTGPYEQYF	TGTGCCAGCATTTCCGGGACAGGGCCCTACGAGCAGTACTTC
TRBV2	NA	TRBJ1-5	NA	CASSEASGFNQPQHF	TGTGCCAGCAGTGAAGCTTCGGGATTCAATCAGCCCCAGCATTTT
TRBV2	NA	TRBJ1-6	NA	CASILGEADSPLHF	TGTGCCAGCATTCTAGGGGAAGCAGATTCACCCCTCCACTTT
TRBV7-8	TRBD1	TRBJ1-6	NA	CASSSSGTENSPLHF	TGTGCCAGCAGCTCTTCCGGGACAGAAAATTCACCCCTCCACTTT
TRBV19	TRBD1	TRBJ1-2	NA	CATTGSANYGYTF	TGTGCCACGACAGGGTCAGCTAACTATGGCTACACCTTC
TRBV18	NA	TRBJ1-3	NA	CASSPGASSGNTIYF	TGTGCCAGCTCTCCAGGGGCGTCCTCTGGAAACACCATATATTTT
TRBV4-1	NA	TRBJ1-5	NA	CASSQAGVASNQPQHF	TGCGCCAGCAGCCAAGCGGGGGTAGCGAGCAATCAGCCCCAGCATTTT
TRBV19	TRBD1	TRBJ2-2	NA	CATRQGAYANTGELFF	TGTGCCACTAGACAGGGGGCTTACGCGAACACCGGGGAGCTGTTTTTT
TRBV7-9	NA	TRBJ2-1	NA	CASSPSQGYGGEQFF	TGTGCCAGCAGCCCGAGCCAGGGATACGGGGGAGAGCAGTTCTTC
TRBV19	NA	TRBJ1-2	NA	CASSRGARFNYGYTF	TGTGCCAGTAGTCGAGGGGCGCGATTTAACTATGGCTACACCTTC
TRBV6-5	NA	TRBJ2-2	few	CASSPRFMAGELFF	TGTGCCAGCAGTCCCCGGTTCATGGCTGGGGAGCTGTTTTTT
TRBV7-8	TRBD2	TRBJ2-3	NA	CASSFFSSGAGDTQYF	TGTGCCAGCAGCTTTTTCTCTAGCGGGGCGGGAGATACGCAGTATTTT
TRBV6-6	NA	TRBJ1-2	NA	CASMPGDTPIYGYTF	TGTGCCAGCATGCCTGGGGACACACCTATCTATGGCTACACCTTC
TRBV29-1	TRBD1	TRBJ2-1	NA	CSVTRTGDYNEQFF	TGCAGCGTTACTAGGACAGGGGATTACAATGAGCAGTTCTTC
TRBV28	NA	TRBJ2-5	NA	CASATSYRDIEETQYF	TGTGCCAGCGCTACATCCTATCGGGACATCGAAGAGACCCAGTACTTC
TRBV5-8	NA	TRBJ2-1	NA	CASDKYSGTKQNEQFF	TGTGCCAGCGACAAGTACTCCGGGACCAAACAAAATGAGCAGTTCTTC
TRBV7-2	NA	TRBJ2-2	few	CASSSSSAGADGELFF	TGTGCCAGCAGCTCCTCCTCGGCAGGGGCTGACGGGGAGCTGTTTTTT
TRBV18	NA	TRBJ1-6	few	CASSPQFEASDSPLHF	TGTGCCAGCTCACCACAGTTTGAAGCGTCGGATTCACCCCTCCACTTT
TRBV27	NA	TRBJ1-2	NA	CAPKAGRYGYTF	TGTGCCCCCAAAGCAGGGCGCTATGGCTACACCTTC
TRBV30	NA	TRBJ1-1	NA	CAWSVSADSEAFF	TGTGCCTGGAGTGTCTCGGCAGATTCTGAAGCTTTCTTT
TRBV7-3	NA	TRBJ1-6	NA	CASSSGPPLHF	TGTGCCAGCAGCTCGGGGCCTCCCCTCCACTTT
TRBV2	TRBD2	TRBJ2-7	NA	CASSPESGTHYEQYF	TGTGCCAGCAGTCCAGAGAGCGGGACCCACTACGAGCAGTACTTC
TRBV5-1	TRBD2	TRBJ2-1	NA	CASSLAGTSGGQDEQFF	TGCGCCAGCAGCTTGGCCGGGACTAGCGGGGGGCAGGATGAGCAGTTCTTC